This T cell receptor beta chain was recovered during a study of shared clonotypes between healthy human individuals. The study, taken as a whole, reports: An anticipated effect of sequencing depth on clonotype sharing among donors was recognized. Generation probabilities of non-shared clonotypes were lower (relative to those shared by all four donors).

Only in-frame clones appear in the TCRdb table, and some are missing; sequencing was by immunoSEQ multiplex PCR. In the table there are about 1,500,000 clones, roughly 97% of which are singletons. Remarks on this clone: Its antigen is currently unknown.

The CDR3 is 15 residues long. V shed 3 bases, J shed 3 bases, and the junction held 5 bases outside the gene matches. Looked up from germline, CDR1 is SGHNT and CDR2 is YYREEE (reference sequence). The V call is TRBV5-4, the J call TRBJ2-7; 11 bases are a match to TRBD2. This receptor was identified in a man aged 30 to 39 in good health. Sequenced material: naive CD4+ T cells sorted from blood. Subset: CD45RA+ positively selected. CDR3: CASSSKTSGIYEQYF. The CDR3 DNA follows: TGTGCCAGCAGCTCAAAGACTAGCGGGATCTACGAGCAGTACTTC. Filled out from reference TRBV5-4 and TRBJ2-7, the complete variable domain reads ETGVTQSPTHLIKTRGQQVTLRCSSQSGHNTVSWYQQALGQGPQFIFQYYREEENGRGNFPPRFSGLQFPNYSSELNVNALELDDSALYLCASSSKTSGIYEQYFGPGTRLTVT.